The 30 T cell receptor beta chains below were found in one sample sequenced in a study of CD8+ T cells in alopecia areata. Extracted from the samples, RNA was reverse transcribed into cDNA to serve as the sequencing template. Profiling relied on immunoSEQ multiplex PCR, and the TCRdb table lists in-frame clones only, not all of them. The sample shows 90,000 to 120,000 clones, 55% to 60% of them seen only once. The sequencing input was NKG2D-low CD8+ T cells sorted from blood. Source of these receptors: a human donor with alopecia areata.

The CDR3, as DNA: TGTGCCAGCAGCTTAGGGGCGTCGATTAGCAATCAGCCCCAGCATTTT. It translates to CASSLGASISNQPQHF. V gene TRBV7-2 combines with J gene TRBJ1-5; D remains unclear. V gave up 1 base and J gave up 0 bases, with 10 bases separating them. The CDR3 consists of 16 residues. Germline V gene lookup returns CDR1 SGHTA and CDR2 FQGNSA.

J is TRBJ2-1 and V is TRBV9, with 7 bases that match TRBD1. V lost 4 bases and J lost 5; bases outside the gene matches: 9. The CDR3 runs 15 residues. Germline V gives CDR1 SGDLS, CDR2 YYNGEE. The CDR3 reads CASSPSGGQHNEQFF. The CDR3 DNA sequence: TGTGCCAGCAGCCCCAGTGGGGGACAGCACAATGAGCAGTTCTTC.

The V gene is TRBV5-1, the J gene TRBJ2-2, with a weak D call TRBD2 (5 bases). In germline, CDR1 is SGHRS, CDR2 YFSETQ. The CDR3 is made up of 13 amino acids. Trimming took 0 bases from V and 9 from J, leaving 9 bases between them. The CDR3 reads CASSLEGARELFF. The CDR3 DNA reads TGCGCCAGCAGCTTGGAGGGAGCCCGGGAGCTGTTTTTT.

This CDR3 is CASSLGLAQETQYF. The CDR3 DNA reads as TGTGCCAGCAGCTTAGGGCTAGCCCAAGAGACCCAGTACTTC. J is TRBJ2-5 and V is TRBV7-6; possibly TRBD2 for D (5 bases). With 1 base removed from V and 1 base from J, the gap between germline ends came to 7 bases. Germline V CDR1 and CDR2: SGHVS, FNYEAQ. This CDR3 comprises 14 residues.

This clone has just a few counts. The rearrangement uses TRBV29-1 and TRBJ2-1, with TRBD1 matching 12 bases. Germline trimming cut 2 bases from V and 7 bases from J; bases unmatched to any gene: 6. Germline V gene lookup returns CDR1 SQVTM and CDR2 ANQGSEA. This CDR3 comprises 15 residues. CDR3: CSVERGQGARNEQFF. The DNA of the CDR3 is TGCAGCGTTGAAAGGGGACAGGGGGCGAGGAATGAGCAGTTCTTC.

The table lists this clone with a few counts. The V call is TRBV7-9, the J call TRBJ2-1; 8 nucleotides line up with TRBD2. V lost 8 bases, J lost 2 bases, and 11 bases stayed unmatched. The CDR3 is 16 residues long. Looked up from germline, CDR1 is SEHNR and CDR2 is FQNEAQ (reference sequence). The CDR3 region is CASSGDVAGPYNEQFF. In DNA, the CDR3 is TGTGCCAGCTCCGGGGACGTAGCGGGACCCTACAATGAGCAGTTCTTC.

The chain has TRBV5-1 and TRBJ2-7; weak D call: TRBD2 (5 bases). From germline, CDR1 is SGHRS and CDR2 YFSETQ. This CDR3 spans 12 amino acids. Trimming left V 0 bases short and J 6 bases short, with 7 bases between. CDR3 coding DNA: TGCGCCAGCAGCTTGGGAGGGCCCGAGCAGTACTTC. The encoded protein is CASSLGGPEQYF.

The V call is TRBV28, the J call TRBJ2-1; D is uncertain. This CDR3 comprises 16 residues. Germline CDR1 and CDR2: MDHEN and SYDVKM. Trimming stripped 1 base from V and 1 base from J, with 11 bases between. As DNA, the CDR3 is TGTGCCAGCAGTTTATTGGTTTCCGGGTCCTACAATGAGCAGTTCTTC. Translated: CASSLLVSGSYNEQFF.

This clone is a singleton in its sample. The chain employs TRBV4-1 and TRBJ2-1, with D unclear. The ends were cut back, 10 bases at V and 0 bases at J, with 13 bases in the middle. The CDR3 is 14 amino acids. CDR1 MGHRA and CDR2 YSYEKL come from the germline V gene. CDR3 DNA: TGCGCCACCCGGGCGAGGAGCTCCTACAATGAGCAGTTCTTC. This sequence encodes CATRARSSYNEQFF.

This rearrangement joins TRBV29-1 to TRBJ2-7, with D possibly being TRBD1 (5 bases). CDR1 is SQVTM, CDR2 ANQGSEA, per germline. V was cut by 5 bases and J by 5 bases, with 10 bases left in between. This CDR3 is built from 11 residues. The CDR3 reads CSVPGWDEQYF. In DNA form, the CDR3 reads TGCAGCGTTCCAGGGTGGGACGAGCAGTACTTC.

The CDR3 bases are TGTGCCAGCAGCCCAGATGACAGGGGGCCTGAGCAGTTCTTC. Amino acids: CASSPDDRGPEQFF. The V and J genes are TRBV7-9 and TRBJ2-1; 10 bases align to TRBD1. V was pared by 5 bases and J by 9 bases, with 7 bases of the junction left unmatched. The CDR3 runs to 14 residues. Germline V lookup: CDR1 SEHNR, CDR2 FQNEAQ (reference sequence).

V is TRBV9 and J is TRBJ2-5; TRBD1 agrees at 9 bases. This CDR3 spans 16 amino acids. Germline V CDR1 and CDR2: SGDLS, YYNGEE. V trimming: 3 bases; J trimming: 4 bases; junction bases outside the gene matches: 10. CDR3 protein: CASSAGTGYARETQYF. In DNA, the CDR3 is TGTGCCAGCAGCGCCGGGACAGGGTATGCCAGAGAGACCCAGTACTTC.

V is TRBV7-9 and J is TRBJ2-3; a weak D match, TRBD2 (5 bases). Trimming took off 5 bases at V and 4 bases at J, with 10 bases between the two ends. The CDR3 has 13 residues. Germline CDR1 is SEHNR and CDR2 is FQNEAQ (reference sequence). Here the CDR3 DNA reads TGTGCCAGCAGCCCCACTAGTTCAGATACGCAGTATTTT. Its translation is CASSPTSSDTQYF.

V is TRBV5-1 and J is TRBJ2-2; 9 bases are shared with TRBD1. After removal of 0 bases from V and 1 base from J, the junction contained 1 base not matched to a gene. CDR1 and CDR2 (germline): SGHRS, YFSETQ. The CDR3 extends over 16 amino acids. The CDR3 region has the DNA TGCGCCAGCAGCTTGGTGGACAGGGGGAACACCGGGGAGCTGTTTTTT. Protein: CASSLVDRGNTGELFF.

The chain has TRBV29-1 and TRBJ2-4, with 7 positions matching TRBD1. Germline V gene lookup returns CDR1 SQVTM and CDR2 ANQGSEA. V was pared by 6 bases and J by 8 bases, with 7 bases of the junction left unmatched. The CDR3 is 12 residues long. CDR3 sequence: CSVNRGEDIQYF. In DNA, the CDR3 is TGCAGCGTGAACAGGGGAGAGGACATTCAGTACTTC.

The CDR3 region has the DNA TGCGCCAGCAGTCATAAGGGACGAGTCTACGAGCAGTACTTC. Encoded protein: CASSHKGRVYEQYF. The chain is built from TRBV4-1 and TRBJ2-7; possibly TRBD1 or TRBD2 for D (5 bases each). Trimming removed 6 bases at V and 3 bases at J, with 15 bases between. CDR3 length equals 14 residues. The germline V gene encodes CDR1 MGHRA and CDR2 YSYEKL.

CDR3 residues: CASSPGGERSTDTQYF. CDR3 sequence (DNA): TGTGCCAGCAGCCCGGGGGGGGAACGAAGCACAGATACGCAGTATTTT. The V gene is TRBV7-9, the J gene TRBJ2-3, with 8 bases aligning to TRBD2. Per the germline V gene, CDR1 is SEHNR and CDR2 is FQNEAQ (reference sequence). The CDR3 runs 16 residues. The V and J ends lost 5 bases and 0 bases, in that order; junction bases with no gene match: 7.

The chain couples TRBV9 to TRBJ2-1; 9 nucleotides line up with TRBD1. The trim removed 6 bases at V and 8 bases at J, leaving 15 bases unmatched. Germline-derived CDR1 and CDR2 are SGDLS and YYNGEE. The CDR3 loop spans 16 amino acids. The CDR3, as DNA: TGTGCCAGCACCTTGGGACAGGGCGTGCCAGGCGATGAGCAGTTCTTC. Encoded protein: CASTLGQGVPGDEQFF.

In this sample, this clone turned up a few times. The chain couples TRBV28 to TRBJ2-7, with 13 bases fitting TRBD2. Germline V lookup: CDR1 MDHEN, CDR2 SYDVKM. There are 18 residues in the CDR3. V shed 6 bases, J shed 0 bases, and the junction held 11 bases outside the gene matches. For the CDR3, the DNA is TGTGCCAGCAGCCTCGGACTAGCGGGAGAAGGGACCTCCTACGAGCAGTACTTC. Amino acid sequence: CASSLGLAGEGTSYEQYF.

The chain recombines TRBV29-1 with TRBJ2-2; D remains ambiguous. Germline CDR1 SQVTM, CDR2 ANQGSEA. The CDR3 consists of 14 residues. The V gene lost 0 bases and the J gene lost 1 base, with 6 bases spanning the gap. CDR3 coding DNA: TGCAGCGTTGAAGATCTAAGGAACACCGGGGAGCTGTTTTTT. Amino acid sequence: CSVEDLRNTGELFF.

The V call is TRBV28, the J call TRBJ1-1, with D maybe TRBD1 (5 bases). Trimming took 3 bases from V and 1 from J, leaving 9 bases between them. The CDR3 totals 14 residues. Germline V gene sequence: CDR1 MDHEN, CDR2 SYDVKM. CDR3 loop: CASSLGGGNTEAFF. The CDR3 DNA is TGTGCCAGCAGTTTGGGTGGGGGGAACACTGAAGCTTTCTTT.

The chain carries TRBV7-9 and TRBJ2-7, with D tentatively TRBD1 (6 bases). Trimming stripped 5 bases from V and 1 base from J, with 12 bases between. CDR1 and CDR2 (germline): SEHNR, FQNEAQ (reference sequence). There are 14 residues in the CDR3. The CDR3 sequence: CASSRPGTSYEQYF. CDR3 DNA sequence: TGTGCCAGCAGCCGACCCGGGACATCCTACGAGCAGTACTTC.

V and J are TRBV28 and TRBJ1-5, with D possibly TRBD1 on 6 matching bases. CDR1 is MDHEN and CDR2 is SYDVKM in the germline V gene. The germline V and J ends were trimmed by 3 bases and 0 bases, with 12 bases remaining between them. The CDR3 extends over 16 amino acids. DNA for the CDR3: TGTGCCAGCAGTTTGGGTCAGGGGTCTAGCAATCAGCCCCAGCATTTT. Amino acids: CASSLGQGSSNQPQHF. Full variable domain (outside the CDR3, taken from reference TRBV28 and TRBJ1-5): DVKVTQSSRYLVKRTGEKVFLECVQDMDHENMFWYRQDPGLGLRLIYFSYDVKMKEKGDIPEGYSVSREKKERFSLILESASTNQTSMYLCASSLGQGSSNQPQHFGDGTRLSIL.

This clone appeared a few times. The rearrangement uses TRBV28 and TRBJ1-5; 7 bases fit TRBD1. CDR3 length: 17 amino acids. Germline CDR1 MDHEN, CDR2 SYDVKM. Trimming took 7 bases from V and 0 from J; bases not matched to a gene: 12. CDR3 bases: TGTGCCAGCATTGACAGGGAAGGGGCCTATAGCAATCAGCCCCAGCATTTT. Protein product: CASIDREGAYSNQPQHF.

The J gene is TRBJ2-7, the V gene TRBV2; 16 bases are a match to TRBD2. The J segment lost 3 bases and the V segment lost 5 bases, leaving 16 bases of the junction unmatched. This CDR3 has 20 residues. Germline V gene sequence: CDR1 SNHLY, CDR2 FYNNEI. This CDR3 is CASSFQLGLAGGTDLYEQYF. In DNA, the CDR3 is TGTGCCAGCAGTTTCCAACTGGGACTAGCGGGAGGGACCGACCTCTACGAGCAGTACTTC.

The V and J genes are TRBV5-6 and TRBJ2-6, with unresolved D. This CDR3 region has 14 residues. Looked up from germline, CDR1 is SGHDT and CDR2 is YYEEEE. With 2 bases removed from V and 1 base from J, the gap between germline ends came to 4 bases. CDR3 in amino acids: CASSFGSGANVLTF. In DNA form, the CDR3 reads TGTGCCAGCAGCTTCGGTTCTGGGGCCAACGTCCTGACTTTC.

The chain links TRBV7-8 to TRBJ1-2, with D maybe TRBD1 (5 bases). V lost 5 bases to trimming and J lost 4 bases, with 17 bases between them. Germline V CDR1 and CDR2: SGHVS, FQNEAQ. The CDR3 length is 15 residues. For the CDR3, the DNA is TGTGCCAGCAGCGCGGGACTCACCTCTCTCTATGGCTACACCTTC. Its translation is CASSAGLTSLYGYTF.

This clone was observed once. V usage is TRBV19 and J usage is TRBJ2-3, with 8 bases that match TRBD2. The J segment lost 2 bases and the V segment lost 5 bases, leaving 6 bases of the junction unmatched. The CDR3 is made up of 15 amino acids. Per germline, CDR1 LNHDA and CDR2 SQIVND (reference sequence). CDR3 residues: CASSPRLAITDTQYF. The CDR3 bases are TGTGCCAGTAGTCCGCGACTAGCGATCACAGATACGCAGTATTTT.

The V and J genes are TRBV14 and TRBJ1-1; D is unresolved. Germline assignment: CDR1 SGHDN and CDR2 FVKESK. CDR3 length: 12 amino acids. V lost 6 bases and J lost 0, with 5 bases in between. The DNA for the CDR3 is TGTGCCAGCAGTTCCATGAACACTGAAGCTTTCTTT. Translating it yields CASSSMNTEAFF.

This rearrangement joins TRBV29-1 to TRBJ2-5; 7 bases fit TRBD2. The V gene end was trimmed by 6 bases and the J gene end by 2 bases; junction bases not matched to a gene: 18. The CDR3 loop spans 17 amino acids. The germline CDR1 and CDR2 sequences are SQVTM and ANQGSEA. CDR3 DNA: TGCAGCGTCGTAACGTTGCTAGCGGAGGGAACACAAGAGACCCAGTACTTC. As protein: CSVVTLLAEGTQETQYF.